The 10 T cell receptor beta chains below were found in one sample sequenced in a study of blood T cell repertoires in COVID-19. Generated by immunoSEQ multiplex PCR, the TCRdb table keeps only in-frame clones and is missing some. The sample has fewer than 200,000 clones, roughly 79% seen once. Specimen: peripheral blood. These receptors were taken from a woman aged 80 or older with acute or convalescent COVID-19.

This clone was counted a single time. V is TRBV5-6 and J is TRBJ2-5; TRBD2 might be the D (6 bases). The CDR3 runs 15 residues. Germline CDR1 and CDR2: SGHDT and YYEEEE. V was shortened by 5 bases and J by 1 base, with 15 bases between the two germline ends. CDR3 sequence reads: CASSSLAFIQETQYF. The CDR3 DNA follows: TGTGCCAGCAGTTCTCTAGCGTTCATCCAAGAGACCCAGTACTTC.

V is TRBV7-8 and J is TRBJ1-6; TRBD1 might be the D (5 bases). The CDR3 has 15 amino acids. Trimming took off 5 bases at V and 1 base at J, with 9 bases between the two ends. Germline V gene lookup returns CDR1 SGHVS and CDR2 FQNEAQ. CDR3 region: CASSPQGSYNSPLHF. The DNA of the CDR3 is TGTGCCAGCAGCCCCCAGGGATCCTATAATTCACCCCTCCACTTT.

The chain combines TRBV7-9 with TRBJ2-7; TRBD1 agrees at 8 bases. Germline V CDR1 and CDR2: SEHNR, FQNEAQ (reference sequence). CDR3 length: 18 residues. V lost 7 bases, J lost 0 bases, and 17 bases stayed unmatched. The CDR3 DNA follows: TGTGCCAGCATCCTCTTCGCTCCGGGACAGGTCCGCTCCTACGAGCAGTACTTC. As protein: CASILFAPGQVRSYEQYF.

The V and J genes are TRBV18 and TRBJ1-1, with D unresolved. This CDR3 spans 15 amino acids. Trimming removed 2 bases from V and 3 bases from J, with 13 bases in between. Germline CDR1 KGHSH, CDR2 LQKENI. The DNA of the CDR3 is TGTGCCAGCTCACCATCGTTAGGGAGCGACACTGAAGCTTTCTTT. This gives the protein CASSPSLGSDTEAFF.

This sequence joins TRBV7-9 and TRBJ1-1, with D unresolved. CDR3 length: 14 amino acids. Deletions cut 6 bases from V and 1 base from J, with 12 bases between. Germline loops: CDR1 SEHNR, CDR2 FQNEAQ (reference sequence). CDR3 loop: CASRPLNGNTEAFF. CDR3 DNA sequence: TGTGCCAGCAGACCCCTCAACGGGAACACTGAAGCTTTCTTT.

The chain recombines TRBV12-3 or TRBV12-4 with TRBJ1-2, with 8 bases aligning to TRBD1. The CDR3 has 13 amino acids. The ends lost 6 bases at V and 4 bases at J; junction bases unmatched: 4. The CDR3 region is CASSIGQGYGYTF. CDR3 DNA sequence: TGTGCCAGCAGCATCGGACAGGGCTATGGCTACACCTTC.

V is TRBV29-1 and J is TRBJ2-1, with 11 bases fitting TRBD1. The CDR3 covers 14 residues. Trimming removed 6 bases from V and 7 bases from J; junction bases left unmatched: 8. Germline V CDR1 and CDR2: SQVTM, ANQGSEA. The CDR3 is CSVNRDRGGNEQFF. The CDR3 DNA is TGCAGCGTGAATAGGGACAGGGGGGGGAATGAGCAGTTCTTC.

The CDR3 sequence is CASSLEGDTQYF. CDR3 bases: TGTGCCAGCAGCTTGGAGGGGGATACGCAGTATTTT. The chain employs TRBV5-4 and TRBJ2-3; possible D gene TRBD1, 5 bases. Germline values: CDR1 SGHNT, CDR2 YYREEE (reference sequence). The V gene lost 0 bases and the J gene lost 6 bases, with 5 bases spanning the gap. The CDR3 length is 12 residues.

The genes are TRBV9 and TRBJ1-2; no firm D call. Looked up from germline, CDR1 is SGDLS and CDR2 is YYNGEE. V dropped 0 bases and J dropped 1 base, with 16 bases sitting between them. This CDR3 has 17 residues. The CDR3 bases are TGTGCCAGCAGCGTAGGAGGCCAGCACTTAAGTAACTATGGCTACACCTTC. Protein product: CASSVGGQHLSNYGYTF. Looking up the rest from reference TRBV9 and TRBJ1-2 gives the full variable domain: DSGVTQTPKHLITATGQRVTLRCSPRSGDLSVYWYQQSLDQGLQFLIQYYNGEERAKGNILERFSAQQFPDLHSELNLSSLELGDSALYFCASSVGGQHLSNYGYTFGSGTRLTVV.

The V gene is TRBV7-2, the J gene TRBJ2-5; 9 bases map to TRBD2. The CDR3 has 15 amino acids. Germline V CDR1 and CDR2: SGHTA, FQGNSA. V trimming: 4 bases; J trimming: 4 bases; junction bases outside the gene matches: 7. The CDR3, as DNA: TGTGCCAGCAGCTCCCTTAGCGGGAGAGCAGAGACCCAGTACTTC. Its protein product is CASSSLSGRAETQYF.